This T cell receptor (beta chain) originates from a study of CD8 T cells in Susac syndrome. When the RNA was reverse transcribed, random hexamers were used with an input of about 0.5 to 1 ug. A single record per CDR3 protein comes from TCRdb applying MiXCR to the immunoSEQ multiplex PCR reads. The table has 40,000 to 55,000 distinct CDR3 sequences, 80% to 95% seen once. The clonotype originates from a human donor in good health. The sequenced sample was CD8+ T cells from PBMCs.

CDR3 sequence: CASSSNLLTSGRFRVLEINEQFF. CDR3 in DNA: TGTGCCAGCAGCTCGAATCTGCTGACTAGCGGGAGGTTCCGGGTTTTAGAGATCAATGAGCAGTTCTTC. This rearrangement joins TRBV11-2 to TRBJ2-1; 13 nucleotides align to TRBD2. The germline V gene has CDR1 SGHAT and CDR2 FQNNGV. The length of the CDR3 is 23 residues. V gave up 4 bases and J gave up 6 bases; unmatched junction bases: 27.